This T cell receptor (beta chain) derives from a study of blood T cells in healthy people across ages. Primers used in a second PCR of roughly 6 to 11 cycles were a sample-barcoded 5' primer and a J-beta primer mix. From the 5' RACE reads, TCRdb called clonotypes with MiXCR, one entry per CDR3 protein. The table includes about 1.6 million distinct CDR3 sequences, roughly 32% detected once. Per the germline V gene, CDR1 is SGHRS and CDR2 is YFSETQ. The V end lost 4 bases, the J end lost 2 bases, and 12 bases lay between the germline ends. The CDR3 spans 14 residues. The chain joins TRBV5-1 to TRBJ2-5; no reliable D call. This receptor was taken from a woman aged 30 to 39 in good health. The specimen was blood. The CDR3, as DNA: TGCGCCAGCAGCATCTTCTCCCAACAAGAGACCCAGTACTTC. As protein: CASSIFSQQETQYF.